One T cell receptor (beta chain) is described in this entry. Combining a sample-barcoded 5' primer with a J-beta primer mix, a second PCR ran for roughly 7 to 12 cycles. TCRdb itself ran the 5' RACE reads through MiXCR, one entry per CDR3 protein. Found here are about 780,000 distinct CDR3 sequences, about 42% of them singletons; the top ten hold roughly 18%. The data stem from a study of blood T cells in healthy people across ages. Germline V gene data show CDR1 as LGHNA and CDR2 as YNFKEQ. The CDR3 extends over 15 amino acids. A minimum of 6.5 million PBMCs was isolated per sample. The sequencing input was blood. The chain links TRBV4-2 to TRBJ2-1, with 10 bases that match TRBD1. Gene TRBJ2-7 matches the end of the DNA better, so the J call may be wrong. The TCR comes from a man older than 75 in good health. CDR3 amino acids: CASSHYRGQGYEQYF. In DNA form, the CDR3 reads TGTGCCAGCAGCCACTATAGGGGACAGGGGTACGAGCAGTACTTC.